The clone carrying this T cell receptor (beta chain) was picked up many times. Its antigen is not known. CDR3 size: 16 residues. V was shortened by 1 base and J by 0 bases, with 10 bases between the two germline ends. The germline V gene encodes CDR1 SGHVS and CDR2 FNYEAQ. These data originate in a study of T cell repertoires in cytomegalovirus infection. Study background: Selection of CMV epitopes for the study included recently identified HLA-C-restricted and well-studied HLA-B-restricted ones. Public TCR beta signatures were indicative of both CMV infection and a matching HLA type.

Study results and caveats: The study identified carriers of CMV plus the relevant HLA from cumulative public TCR beta family frequency. Predominance within the ex vivo response was attributable to HLA-C-restricted CMV-specific TCR beta clonotypes.

TCRdb reanalysed the reads using MiXCR and keeps one entry per CDR3 protein. The sample records approximately 730,000 distinct CDR3 sequences, 25% to 30% being singletons. The gene calls are TRBV7-6 and TRBJ2-1; no clear D gene. This receptor was taken from a human donor in good health (CMV status not recorded). Some clones in this sample may be carry-over from other donors' samples. This specimen was cultured CD8+ T cells from PBMCs, taken from culture after CMV antigen stimulation. The chain's CDR3 is CASSLVDESSYNEQFF. The CDR3 nucleotides are TGTGCCAGCAGCTTAGTGGATGAGAGCTCCTACAATGAGCAGTTCTTC.